The 24 T cell receptor beta chains below all came from one sample that was sequenced in a study of identical twins (dated by TCRdb to about 2016). The library was produced with 5' RACE. The listed sequencing device is Illumina HiSeq 2000. TCRdb trimmed the raw reads at Q25, called clones with MiXCR and kept productive beta chains. Here each entry gathers all rows of one CDR3 protein and keeps the most common genes and DNA. The sample table lists 650,000 to 750,000 distinct CDR3 sequences, 21% of them with a count of one. 4% to 4.5% of the sample is held by the ten biggest clonotypes. In addition, the sample was reused for a study of T cells expressing NK-cell markers.

The sample comprised PBMCs. Every receptor here comes from a woman aged 18 to 35 in good health.

Many counts were recorded for this clonotype. The chain joins TRBV6-4 to TRBJ1-6; D is ambiguous. Germline assignment: CDR1 MRHNA and CDR2 SNTAGT. This CDR3 spans 15 amino acids. Trimming took off 2 bases at V and 6 bases at J, with 11 bases between the two ends. CDR3 sequence: CASSDNVEGNSPLHF. In nucleotides, the CDR3 is TGTGCCAGCAGTGACAACGTGGAGGGTAATTCACCCCTCCACTTT.

This clonotype showed up just a few times. This chain connects TRBV7-3 to TRBJ2-5; TRBD2 matches 7 bases. V trimming: 2 bases; J trimming: 12 bases; junction bases outside the gene matches: 6. The CDR3 contains 12 residues. Germline V lookup: CDR1 SGHTA, CDR2 FQGTGA. CDR3 amino acids: CASSLERGTKYF. The CDR3 nucleotides read TGTGCCAGCAGCTTAGAGCGGGGAACGAAGTACTTC.

The chain joins TRBV7-9 to TRBJ2-1; D remains unclear. CDR1 SEHNR and CDR2 FQNEAQ come from the germline V gene (reference sequence). With 5 bases removed from V and 6 bases from J, the gap between germline ends came to 8 bases. The CDR3 is 12 amino acids. The CDR3 DNA is TGTGCCAGCAGCCCCGTTTTCAATGAGCAGTTCTTC. This encodes CASSPVFNEQFF.

This clonotype was detected ten times or more. V is TRBV29-1 and J is TRBJ2-3; perhaps TRBD1 as D (6 bases). The CDR3 extends over 12 amino acids. Germline V gene data show CDR1 as SQVTM and CDR2 as ANQGSEA. Deletions cut 1 base from V and 11 bases from J, with 13 bases between. The CDR3 DNA reads TGCAGCGTTGAAGCCCAGGGGCGGGTGCAGTATTTT. The encoded protein is CSVEAQGRVQYF.

CDR3 region: CASSLSSLAGRGETQYF. The DNA of the CDR3 is TGTGCCAGCAGCTTAAGTAGCCTAGCGGGACGAGGGGAGACCCAGTACTTC. This chain links TRBV7-2 with TRBJ2-5, with 9 positions matching TRBD2. The germline V gene has CDR1 SGHTA and CDR2 FQGNSA. There are 17 residues in the CDR3. J was trimmed by 5 bases and V by 2 bases; bases with no gene match: 12.

This CDR3 is CSARKGQRNQPQHF. In DNA form, the CDR3 reads TGCAGTGCTAGAAAGGGACAGAGAAATCAGCCCCAGCATTTT. This chain uses TRBV20-1 with TRBJ1-5, with 7 bases matching TRBD1. The trim removed 2 bases at V and 4 bases at J, leaving 5 bases unmatched. The CDR3 totals 14 residues. The germline CDR1 and CDR2 sequences are DFQATT and SNEGSKA (reference sequence).

The rearrangement links TRBV24-1 to TRBJ2-3, with TRBD1 matching over 12 bases. Germline loops: CDR1 KGHDR, CDR2 SFDVKD. V was pared by 6 bases and J by 6 bases, with 3 bases of the junction left unmatched. This CDR3 region has 14 residues. This chain's CDR3 is CATSTGQGADTQYF. The CDR3, as DNA: TGTGCCACCAGTACGGGACAGGGGGCCGATACGCAGTATTTT.

The genes are TRBV29-1 and TRBJ2-7; 8 bases agree with TRBD2. This CDR3 contains 15 residues. The V gene's germline CDR1 is SQVTM and CDR2 ANQGSEA. After removal of 7 bases from V and 4 bases from J, the junction contained 15 bases not matched to a gene. The CDR3 sequence is CSGARDERGFYEQYF. CDR3 bases: TGCAGCGGCGCCCGGGATGAGCGGGGGTTTTACGAGCAGTACTTC.

The chain recombines TRBV15 with TRBJ2-7; D not certain. CDR1 and CDR2 from the germline V gene are LNHNV and YYDKDF (reference sequence). The CDR3 has 13 residues. V lost 4 bases and J lost 3, with 10 bases in between. CDR3 coding DNA: TGTGCCACCAGCAATATCAGGAGCTACGAGCAGTACTTC. This gives the protein CATSNIRSYEQYF. Complete variable domain (other parts from reference TRBV15 and TRBJ2-7): DAMVIQNPRYQVTQFGKPVTLSCSQTLNHNVMYWYQQKSSQAPKLLFHYYDKDFNNEADTPDNFQSRRPNTSFCFLDIRSPGLGDTAMYLCATSNIRSYEQYFGPGTRLTVT.

This clonotype showed up just a few times. The chain links TRBV5-6 to TRBJ2-1; TRBD2 agrees at 7 bases. With 2 bases clipped from V and 3 bases from J, the junction kept 5 bases outside the gene matches. From germline, CDR1 is SGHDT and CDR2 YYEEEE. This CDR3 has 15 residues. The DNA of the CDR3 is TGTGCCAGCAGCTTCGGACTAGTGAGCTACAATGAGCAGTTCTTC. It yields the protein CASSFGLVSYNEQFF.

This chain connects TRBV6-1 to TRBJ1-4, with D uncertain. V lost 7 bases to trimming and J lost 6 bases, with 9 bases between them. This CDR3 spans 12 amino acids. Germline V gene lookup returns CDR1 MNHNS and CDR2 SASEGT. The CDR3 coding sequence is TGTGCCAGCAAGGTCACTGATGAAAAACTGTTTTTT. Translating it yields CASKVTDEKLFF.

This clonotype has just a few counts. V usage is TRBV29-1 and J usage is TRBJ2-3, with D perhaps matching TRBD2 (6 bases). Germline V gene lookup returns CDR1 SQVTM and CDR2 ANQGSEA. Trimming shortened V by 3 bases and J by 6 bases, and 13 bases separated the two germline ends. The CDR3 length is 13 residues. The CDR3 sequence is CSVDVGRSDTQYF. In DNA, the CDR3 is TGCAGCGTTGATGTCGGGAGATCGGATACGCAGTATTTT.

Many counts were recorded for this clonotype. The chain carries TRBV10-3 and TRBJ1-1; 7 nucleotides match TRBD1. The CDR3 is 13 residues long. Germline V gene lookup returns CDR1 ENHRY and CDR2 SYGVKD. J was trimmed by 1 base and V by 10 bases; bases with no gene match: 6. The CDR3 DNA is TGTGCCAGTGAGACAGGGAAGAACACTGAAGCTTTCTTT. Amino acid sequence: CASETGKNTEAFF.

This clonotype was seen many times. J is TRBJ2-7 and V is TRBV6-5; D is undetermined. The CDR3 runs to 12 residues. V was trimmed by 2 bases and J by 4 bases, leaving 6 bases between them. Germline CDR1 is MNHEY and CDR2 is SVGAGI. CDR3 DNA: TGTGCCAGCAGTTACAATAGGTACGAGCAGTACTTC. Its translation: CASSYNRYEQYF.

The chain is built from TRBV5-1 and TRBJ2-3; D not resolved. This CDR3 region has 14 residues. Germline CDR1 is SGHRS and CDR2 is YFSETQ. The germline V and J ends were trimmed by 4 bases and 2 bases, with 11 bases remaining between them. The CDR3 is CASSTDPPTDTQYF. The CDR3, as DNA: TGCGCCAGCAGCACCGACCCCCCCACAGATACGCAGTATTTT.

The gene calls are TRBV7-9 and TRBJ2-5; 11 positions match TRBD2. The junction had 4 bases not matched to a gene; V was cut back by 4 bases and J by 6 bases. The germline gives CDR1 SEHNR, CDR2 FQNEAQ (reference sequence). The CDR3 length is 14 residues. The CDR3 sequence is CASSSSSGRKTQYF. DNA of the CDR3: TGTGCCAGCAGCTCCTCTAGCGGGAGGAAGACCCAGTACTTC. The complete variable domain, with remaining parts taken from reference TRBV7-9 and TRBJ2-5, reads DTGVSQNPRHKITKRGQNVTFRCDPISEHNRLYWYRQTLGQGPEFLTYFQNEAQLEKSRLLSDRFSAERPKGSFSTLEIQRTEQGDSAMYLCASSSSSGRKTQYFGPGTRLLVL.

This chain connects TRBV20-1 to TRBJ1-5; perhaps TRBD1 as D (6 bases). The germline V gene encodes CDR1 DFQATT and CDR2 SNEGSKA (reference sequence). CDR3 length equals 13 residues. V shed 4 bases and J shed 7 bases, with 14 bases lying between them. The CDR3 loop reads CSATQGLGQPQHF. CDR3 bases: TGCAGTGCTACCCAGGGGTTGGGACAGCCCCAGCATTTT.

This clonotype was seen more than once but under ten times. V usage is TRBV20-1 and J usage is TRBJ2-1; unclear D gene. Looked up from germline, CDR1 is DFQATT and CDR2 is SNEGSKA (reference sequence). The V and J ends lost 3 bases and 3 bases respectively, with 9 bases between them. This CDR3 comprises 13 residues. The CDR3 bases are TGCAGTGCTAGCTCGCACCACTACAATGAGCAGTTCTTC. It translates to CSASSHHYNEQFF.

The J gene is TRBJ2-5, the V gene TRBV25-1; D gene unclear. The CDR3 covers 15 residues. The V gene lost 7 bases and the J gene lost 1 base, with 16 bases spanning the gap. Germline V CDR1 and CDR2: MGHDK, SYGVNS. The CDR3 here is CASTKSGAAQETQYF. The CDR3 DNA reads as TGTGCCAGCACCAAATCGGGCGCTGCCCAAGAGACCCAGTACTTC.

This clonotype was detected ten times or more. The chain employs TRBV29-1 and TRBJ2-3, with TRBD2 as a possible D gene (5 bases). Germline-derived CDR1 and CDR2 are SQVTM and ANQGSEA. The CDR3 sequence is 13 residues long. Trimming shortened V by 5 bases and J by 4 bases, and 13 bases separated the two germline ends. CDR3 DNA sequence: TGCAGCGTTCGTGGAGGATCTGCAGATACGCAGTATTTT. This encodes CSVRGGSADTQYF.

This chain uses TRBV5-1 with TRBJ2-5; D is ambiguous. Germline values: CDR1 SGHRS, CDR2 YFSETQ. The CDR3 runs to 15 residues. V lost 0 bases, J lost 4 bases, and 13 bases lay in between. The DNA for the CDR3 is TGCGCCAGCAGCTTGGGGTTGGAGTGGGGAGAGACCCAGTACTTC. It specifies CASSLGLEWGETQYF.

The chain joins TRBV5-1 to TRBJ1-1; no clear D. V lost 0 bases to trimming and J lost 5 bases, with 14 bases between them. Germline V lookup: CDR1 SGHRS, CDR2 YFSETQ. The length of the CDR3 is 15 residues. The CDR3 DNA reads as TGCGCCAGCAGCTTGGAGGGCAGCCGTGGGACTGAAGCTTTCTTT. This sequence encodes CASSLEGSRGTEAFF.

The rearrangement uses TRBV11-1 and TRBJ2-3, with a weak D call TRBD2 (7 bases). Germline V CDR1 and CDR2: SGHAT, FQDESV (reference sequence). V gave up 7 bases and J gave up 0 bases, with 26 bases separating them. This CDR3 region has 19 residues. The CDR3 here is CASTNHRGQGGVSTDTQYF. CDR3 bases: TGTGCCAGCACCAACCACCGGGGGCAGGGAGGGGTGAGCACAGATACGCAGTATTTT. Together with reference TRBV11-1 and TRBJ2-3, the CDR3 gives the full variable domain: EAEVAQSPRYKITEKSQAVAFWCDPISGHATLYWYRQILGQGPELLVQFQDESVVDDSQLPKDRFSAERLKGVDSTLKIQPAELGDSAMYLCASTNHRGQGGVSTDTQYFGPGTRLTVL.

The table lists this clonotype with a few counts. V and J are TRBV20-1 and TRBJ2-3; D is uncertain. CDR1 and CDR2 from the germline V gene are DFQATT and SNEGSKA (reference sequence). CDR3 length equals 13 residues. Trimming shortened V by 1 base and J by 5 bases, and 10 bases separated the two germline ends. The CDR3, as DNA: TGCAGTGCTAGAGCATACGCCCAAGATACGCAGTATTTT. Translation: CSARAYAQDTQYF.